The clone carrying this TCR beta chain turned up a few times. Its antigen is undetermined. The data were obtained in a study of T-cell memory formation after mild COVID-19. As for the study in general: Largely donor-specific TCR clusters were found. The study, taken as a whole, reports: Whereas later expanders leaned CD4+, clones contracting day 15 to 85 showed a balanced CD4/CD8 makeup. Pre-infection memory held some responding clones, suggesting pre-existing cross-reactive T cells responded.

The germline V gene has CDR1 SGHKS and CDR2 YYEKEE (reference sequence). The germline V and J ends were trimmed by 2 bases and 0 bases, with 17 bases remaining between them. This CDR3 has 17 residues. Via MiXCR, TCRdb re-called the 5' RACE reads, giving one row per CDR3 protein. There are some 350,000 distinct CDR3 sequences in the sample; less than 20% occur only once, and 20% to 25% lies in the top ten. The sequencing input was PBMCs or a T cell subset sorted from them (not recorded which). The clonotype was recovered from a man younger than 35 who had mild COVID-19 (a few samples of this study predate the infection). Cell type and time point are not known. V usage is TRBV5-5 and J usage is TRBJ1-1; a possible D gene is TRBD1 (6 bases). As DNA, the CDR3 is TGTGCCAGCAGCTTATTGTACAGGGTGTTCGTGAACACTGAAGCTTTCTTT. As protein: CASSLLYRVFVNTEAFF.